The clone carrying this T cell receptor (beta chain) showed up many times. What it binds is not known. Via MiXCR, TCRdb re-called the 5' RACE reads, giving one row per CDR3 protein. This sample has roughly 1,500,000 distinct CDR3 sequences; around a third occur once, and the top ten carry approximately 0.25%. The data belong to a study of identical twins. Findings and limits, study-wide: Shared out-of-frame alpha sequences (those common to twins) showed excess low generation probability. Models came in too low on out-of-frame TCR alpha sharing in monozygotic twins. Within cord blood, abundant beta clonotypes carried fewer insertions, but memory repertoires showed no such trend.

All donors were healthy Caucasians. With V trimmed by 3 bases and J by 2 bases, 3 bases remained unmatched. Germline V gene sequence: CDR1 MDHEN, CDR2 SYDVKM. This CDR3 is built from 16 residues. Sequencing was performed on cord blood. This TCR derives from a newborn girl in good health. The rearrangement uses TRBV28 and TRBJ1-6; 8 positions agree with TRBD1. In DNA form, the CDR3 reads TGTGCCAGCAGTTTGGGGACAGGCGCCTATAATTCACCCCTCCACTTT. Amino acid sequence: CASSLGTGAYNSPLHF.